These 29 T cell receptor beta chains came from one sample sequenced in a study of naive and memory T cell subsets. Their specific antigens are unknown. An equimolar mix of two oligonucleotides served as the beta constant-region primer for TRBC1 and TRBC2. Nested alpha and beta constant-region primers with the SP2 primer drove four PCR rounds on ligated cDNA. TCRdb reprocessed the UMI-ligation and nested PCR reads with MiXCR, giving one entry per CDR3 protein. The data hold under 150,000 distinct CDR3 sequences, with 15% to 25% observed a single time. The study, taken as a whole, reports: Especially in CD8 cells, naive repertoires contained a few larger clonotypes, possibly CD45RA-re-expressing memory cells.

What was sequenced was naive CD8+ T cells from blood. These receptors all stem from a human donor in good health.

CDR3 sequence (DNA): TGTGCCAGCAGTTTCCTCACTAGCGGCGCCACAGATACGCAGTATTTT. This encodes CASSFLTSGATDTQYF. The chain employs TRBV27 and TRBJ2-3; 8 positions match TRBD2. This CDR3 contains 16 residues. CDR1 is MNHEY, CDR2 SMNVEV, per germline (reference sequence). With 3 bases clipped from V and 2 bases from J, the junction kept 7 bases outside the gene matches.

V is TRBV28 and J is TRBJ1-5; 8 bases match TRBD1. The CDR3 covers 14 residues. V gave up 7 bases and J gave up 3 bases; unmatched junction bases: 5. From germline, CDR1 is MDHEN and CDR2 SYDVKM. CDR3 sequence reads: CASTDRGNNQPQHF. The CDR3 DNA reads as TGTGCCAGCACCGACAGGGGTAACAATCAGCCCCAGCATTTT.

CDR3 protein: CASSQQGANTGELFF. The CDR3 DNA reads TGTGCCAGCAGCCAACAAGGGGCGAACACCGGGGAGCTGTTTTTT. The chain uses TRBV16 and TRBJ2-2; the D gene is possibly TRBD1 (5 bases). The CDR3 is 15 amino acids. Trimming stripped 2 bases from V and 0 bases from J, with 7 bases between. Looked up from germline, CDR1 is KGHSY and CDR2 is FQNENV.

The rearrangement links TRBV29-1 to TRBJ2-5; D could derive from TRBD1 or TRBD2 (5 bases each). V was pared by 0 bases and J by 5 bases, with 13 bases between. The CDR3 has 14 residues. Per the germline V gene, CDR1 is SQVTM and CDR2 is ANQGSEA. CDR3 region: CSVEDLGARETQYF. For the CDR3, the DNA is TGCAGCGTTGAAGATCTCGGGGCCCGGGAGACCCAGTACTTC.

This clonotype was observed at least ten times. This sequence joins TRBV27 and TRBJ2-1, with D possibly being TRBD2 (6 bases). Trimming removed 5 bases at V and 4 bases at J, with 12 bases between. This CDR3 spans 14 amino acids. Germline V gene data show CDR1 as MNHEY and CDR2 as SMNVEV (reference sequence). The CDR3 loop reads CASSPGTAYNEQFF. In DNA, the CDR3 is TGTGCCAGCAGTCCCGGGACTGCTTACAATGAGCAGTTCTTC.

The chain is built from TRBV20-1 and TRBJ2-1; D possibly corresponds to TRBD2 (6 bases). The germline V and J ends were trimmed by 3 bases and 1 base, with 13 bases remaining between them. Germline V CDR1 and CDR2: DFQATT, SNEGSKA (reference sequence). There are 15 residues in the CDR3. CDR3 in DNA: TGCAGTGCTAGGACGGGAGACCAGTCCTACAATGAGCAGTTCTTC. Its protein is CSARTGDQSYNEQFF.

V gene TRBV29-1 combines with J gene TRBJ2-7; possible D gene TRBD1, 5 bases. The CDR3 is 12 amino acids. CDR1 SQVTM and CDR2 ANQGSEA come from the germline V gene. With 3 bases removed from V and 5 bases from J, the gap between germline ends came to 11 bases. The CDR3 loop reads CSVDVGRNEQYF. The CDR3 DNA follows: TGCAGCGTTGATGTGGGGCGGAACGAGCAGTACTTC.

The chain couples TRBV5-1 to TRBJ2-7, with no clear D. The CDR3 is 12 residues long. Germline values: CDR1 SGHRS, CDR2 YFSETQ. Trimming took 0 bases from V and 5 from J, leaving 6 bases between them. CDR3 region: CASSLEGNEQYF. For the CDR3, the DNA is TGCGCCAGCAGCTTGGAAGGGAACGAGCAGTACTTC.

This clonotype has just a few counts. The chain joins TRBV6-2 or TRBV6-3 to TRBJ1-2; a weak D match, TRBD1 (5 bases). Germline V lookup: CDR1 MNHEY, CDR2 SVGEGT. This CDR3 region has 13 residues. Trimming removed 3 bases at V and 3 bases at J, with 8 bases between. CDR3 DNA: TGTGCCAGCAGTTATGAAGGGGACTATGGCTACACCTTC. This encodes CASSYEGDYGYTF.

The CDR3 DNA reads TGTGCCACCAGTGGGACTAGCGGGAGAGCAGATACGCAGTATTTT. This gives the protein CATSGTSGRADTQYF. This chain joins TRBV24-1 and TRBJ2-3; 13 positions match TRBD2. J gave up 4 bases and V 5 bases, and 2 bases lay outside the gene matches. There are 15 residues in the CDR3. Germline lookup yields CDR1 KGHDR and CDR2 SFDVKD.

The chain uses TRBV12-3 or TRBV12-4 and TRBJ2-6, with D unresolved. The CDR3 runs 18 residues. V lost 3 bases and J 0 bases, leaving 15 bases between the germline ends. CDR3 amino acids: CASSFSHSSLSGANVLTF. The CDR3 nucleotides are TGTGCCAGCAGTTTTAGTCACAGCAGCCTCTCTGGGGCCAACGTCCTGACTTTC.

This chain connects TRBV21-1 to TRBJ2-7. TRBV21-1 is tagged as a pseudogene. The CDR3 contains 15 residues. The CDR3 sequence is CASSKRGSNTNEQYF. In DNA, the CDR3 is TGTGCCAGCAGCAAACGCGGATCTAACACCAACGAGCAGTACTTC.

This clonotype was observed a handful of times. This chain uses TRBV7-9 with TRBJ2-1, with TRBD2 matching over 10 bases. This CDR3 comprises 16 residues. Germline V gene sequence: CDR1 SEHNR, CDR2 FQNEAQ (reference sequence). Trimming removed 5 bases from V and 9 bases from J; junction bases left unmatched: 13. The CDR3 sequence: CASSPSTGLATVEQFF. Here the CDR3 DNA reads TGTGCCAGCAGCCCCTCTACGGGACTAGCGACGGTTGAGCAGTTCTTC.

The V gene is TRBV6-5, the J gene TRBJ1-4, with D possibly being TRBD1 (6 bases). Trimming removed 7 bases from V and 8 bases from J, with 14 bases in between. CDR3 length equals 13 residues. In germline, CDR1 is MNHEY, CDR2 SVGAGI. The CDR3 loop reads CASTWTEGEKLFF. CDR3 bases: TGTGCCAGCACCTGGACAGAGGGGGAAAAACTGTTTTTT.

This chain links TRBV11-2 with TRBJ2-5; D gene uncertain. Deletions cut 0 bases from V and 5 bases from J, with 7 bases between. CDR1 SGHAT and CDR2 FQNNGV come from the germline V gene. The length of the CDR3 is 13 residues. CDR3 DNA: TGTGCCAGCAGCTTAGAGCGATGGGAGACCCAGTACTTC. The encoded protein is CASSLERWETQYF.

This clonotype showed up just a few times. The rearrangement links TRBV4-1 to TRBJ2-1, with 9 positions matching TRBD2. Losses at the gene ends were 0 bases for V and 1 base for J; bases not matched to a gene: 4. This CDR3 spans 17 amino acids. Germline loops: CDR1 MGHRA, CDR2 YSYEKL. The DNA of the CDR3 is TGCGCCAGCAGCCAAGAAGGCGGGAGGGCTTCCTACAATGAGCAGTTCTTC. Its translation is CASSQEGGRASYNEQFF.

Only a few counts were recorded for this clonotype. V and J are TRBV15 and TRBJ2-7; D is unclear. The V end lost 0 bases, the J end lost 0 bases, and 9 bases lay between the germline ends. The CDR3 spans 15 residues. Looked up from germline, CDR1 is LNHNV and CDR2 is YYDKDF (reference sequence). The CDR3 DNA reads as TGTGCCACCAGCAGAGATAATAGTCTCTCCTACGAGCAGTACTTC. Amino acids: CATSRDNSLSYEQYF.

This clonotype occurred a few times. V is TRBV4-1 and J is TRBJ1-6; D call uncertain. This CDR3 is 15 amino acids long. V was cut by 1 base and J by 5 bases, with 9 bases left in between. CDR1 is MGHRA, CDR2 YSYEKL, per germline. CDR3 loop: CASSQGYGDNSPLHF. The CDR3 coding sequence is TGCGCCAGCAGCCAAGGATACGGAGATAATTCACCCCTCCACTTT.

This clonotype came up a few times. The V call is TRBV28, the J call TRBJ2-1, with D perhaps TRBD2 (5 bases). CDR1 and CDR2 (germline): MDHEN, SYDVKM. This CDR3 comprises 15 residues. The ends were cut back, 5 bases at V and 1 base at J, with 12 bases in the middle. CDR3 nucleotides: TGTGCCAGCAGTCCGACGGGAACTTCCTACAATGAGCAGTTCTTC. Amino acids: CASSPTGTSYNEQFF.

V and J are TRBV6-5 and TRBJ2-5, with 9 bases matching TRBD2. V shed 4 bases and J 5 bases; nucleotides not matched to a gene: 5. CDR3 length: 14 residues. The germline V gene has CDR1 MNHEY and CDR2 SVGAGI. CDR3 loop: CASSWLAGVETQYF. The CDR3 DNA follows: TGTGCCAGCAGTTGGTTAGCGGGAGTGGAGACCCAGTACTTC.

This clonotype is a singleton in its sample. This sequence may be a read error, since a much larger clone differs from it by one base. This sequence joins TRBV6-5 and TRBJ2-1; D uncertain. The CDR3 totals 13 residues. CDR1 is MNHEY, CDR2 SVGAGI, per germline. V was pared by 4 bases and J by 7 bases, with 11 bases between. The CDR3 DNA sequence: TGTGCCAGCAGTTTGGGATGGAATAATGAGCAGTTCTTC. Protein: CASSLGWNNEQFF.

The genes are TRBV11-2 and TRBJ2-3, with 10 bases aligning to TRBD1. CDR1 is SGHAT and CDR2 is FQNNGV in the germline V gene. The CDR3 runs 15 residues. With 4 bases clipped from V and 5 bases from J, the junction kept 6 bases outside the gene matches. DNA for the CDR3: TGTGCCAGCAGCTCCAATGACAGGGGGCAAGATACGCAGTATTTT. As protein: CASSSNDRGQDTQYF.

This clonotype came up a few times. The chain has TRBV29-1 and TRBJ2-7; 8 nucleotides align to TRBD1. V gave up 1 base and J gave up 4 bases; unmatched junction bases: 3. Germline CDR1 is SQVTM and CDR2 is ANQGSEA. The CDR3 spans 13 residues. CDR3 sequence reads: CSVEGGQGYEQYF. The CDR3 coding sequence is TGCAGCGTTGAAGGTGGACAGGGTTACGAGCAGTACTTC.

The chain uses TRBV13 and TRBJ2-2, with TRBD1 matching over 9 bases. The germline gives CDR1 PRHDT, CDR2 FYEKMQ (reference sequence). After removal of 4 bases from V and 2 bases from J, the junction contained 5 bases not matched to a gene. This CDR3 has 16 residues. This chain's CDR3 is CASSSATGGNTGELFF. The DNA for the CDR3 is TGTGCCAGCAGCTCGGCGACAGGGGGAAACACCGGGGAGCTGTTTTTT. Full variable domain (outside the CDR3, taken from reference TRBV13 and TRBJ2-2): AAGVIQSPRHLIKEKRETATLKCYPIPRHDTVYWYQQGPGQDPQFLISFYEKMQSDKGSIPDRFSAQQFSDYHSELNMSSLELGDSALYFCASSSATGGNTGELFFGEGSRLTVL.

This clonotype has just a few counts. The V call is TRBV20-1, the J call TRBJ2-7, with 8 bases identical to TRBD2. CDR3 length: 12 amino acids. The V gene's germline CDR1 is DFQATT and CDR2 SNEGSKA (reference sequence). The CDR3 sequence is CSPKRESYEQYF. DNA for the CDR3: TGCAGCCCGAAGCGGGAGTCTTACGAGCAGTACTTC.

V is TRBV20-1 and J is TRBJ2-1; D might be TRBD2 (5 bases). The CDR3 sequence is 14 residues long. V shed 6 bases and J shed 0 bases, with 12 bases lying between them. Germline CDR1 reads DFQATT; CDR2 reads SNEGSKA (reference sequence). Here the CDR3 reads CSASGEFSYNEQFF. For the CDR3, the DNA is TGCAGTGCCAGCGGTGAGTTCTCCTACAATGAGCAGTTCTTC.

The chain carries TRBV6-6 and TRBJ2-1, with TRBD2 identical over 9 bases. The V and J ends lost 6 bases and 5 bases, in that order; junction bases with no gene match: 14. This CDR3 is 17 amino acids long. CDR1 and CDR2 (germline): MNHNY, SVGAGI (reference sequence). CDR3 nucleotides: TGTGCCAGCAGCGAGATCCCGGGACTAGCTGGTCACAATGAGCAGTTCTTC. Its protein product is CASSEIPGLAGHNEQFF.

This chain uses TRBV9 with TRBJ2-1, with D perhaps TRBD2 (5 bases). The CDR3 contains 15 residues. Germline V gene lookup returns CDR1 SGDLS and CDR2 YYNGEE. Trimming removed 3 bases at V and 0 bases at J, with 10 bases between. CDR3 nucleotide sequence: TGTGCCAGCAGCGGATGGGAGAGCTCCTACAATGAGCAGTTCTTC. Its protein product is CASSGWESSYNEQFF. The variable domain in full, completed from reference TRBV9 and TRBJ2-1, reads DSGVTQTPKHLITATGQRVTLRCSPRSGDLSVYWYQQSLDQGLQFLIQYYNGEERAKGNILERFSAQQFPDLHSELNLSSLELGDSALYFCASSGWESSYNEQFFGPGTRLTVL.

The chain recombines TRBV20-1 with TRBJ1-1, with D possibly being TRBD1 (5 bases). Between the trimmed V and J ends, which lost 6 bases and 4 bases, there was a span of 9 bases. Germline values: CDR1 DFQATT, CDR2 SNEGSKA (reference sequence). The length of the CDR3 is 11 residues. CDR3 coding DNA: TGCAGTGCAGAAAGGGGCACTGAAGCTTTCTTT. It codes for CSAERGTEAFF.